This T cell receptor beta chain stems from a study of T cell responses to AZD1222 COVID-19 vaccine. Profiled with immunoSEQ multiplex PCR; TCRdb holds only in-frame clones, not every one. The data hold 150,000 to 180,000 clones, with roughly nine tenths observed a single time. The V gene's germline CDR1 is SGHNT and CDR2 YYREEE (reference sequence). This CDR3 spans 17 amino acids. Trimming took off 4 bases at V and 8 bases at J, with 26 bases between the two ends. Regarding the study as a whole: There were vaccine-associated CD4 TCRs across spike, dominant at 160-218 and 743-854.

This clone came up a few times. What it binds is unknown. The TCR sequence derives from an adult in good health. The sample in question was peripheral blood, obtained on day 0 of AZD1222 vaccination. This sequence joins TRBV5-4 and TRBJ2-3; weak D call: TRBD2 (6 bases). The chain's CDR3 is CASSPTSGGTISPTQYF. Here the CDR3 DNA reads TGTGCCAGCAGCCCCACCAGTGGCGGGACCATTAGCCCTACGCAGTATTTT. Supplemented by reference TRBV5-4 and TRBJ2-3, the full variable domain reads ETGVTQSPTHLIKTRGQQVTLRCSSQSGHNTVSWYQQALGQGPQFIFQYYREEENGRGNFPPRFSGLQFPNYSSELNVNALELDDSALYLCASSPTSGGTISPTQYFGPGTRLTVL.